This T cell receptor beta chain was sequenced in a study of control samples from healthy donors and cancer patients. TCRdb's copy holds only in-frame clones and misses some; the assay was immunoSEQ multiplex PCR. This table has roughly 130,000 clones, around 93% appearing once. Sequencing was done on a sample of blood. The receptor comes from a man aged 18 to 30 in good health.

CDR3 in amino acids: CAILRPNQPQHF. In DNA form, the CDR3 reads TGTGCCATTCTCAGGCCTAATCAGCCCCAGCATTTT. The rearrangement uses TRBV5-6 and TRBJ1-5; D call uncertain. Germline V lookup: CDR1 SGHDT, CDR2 YYEEEE. Trimming pared 9 bases from V and 4 bases from J, leaving 11 bases between. The CDR3 runs to 12 residues.